The source of this TCR beta chain is a study of blood T cell repertoires in COVID-19. The CDR3 has 15 residues. CDR1 is MNHEY and CDR2 is SVGAGI in the germline V gene. V shed 6 bases and J 2 bases; nucleotides not matched to a gene: 6. Sequencing was performed with immunoSEQ multiplex PCR; in TCRdb, only in-frame clones are kept and a portion is missing. The table records around 100,000 clones, around 79% of them present only once. The sample taken for sequencing was peripheral blood. The V gene is TRBV6-5, the J gene TRBJ2-7; the match to TRBD1 covers 11 bases. This sequence originates from a man between 65 and 85 years old with active or convalescent COVID-19. The CDR3 loop reads CASRRGGQGAYEQYF. The CDR3 DNA follows: TGTGCCAGCAGGAGGGGGGGACAGGGGGCCTACGAGCAGTACTTC.